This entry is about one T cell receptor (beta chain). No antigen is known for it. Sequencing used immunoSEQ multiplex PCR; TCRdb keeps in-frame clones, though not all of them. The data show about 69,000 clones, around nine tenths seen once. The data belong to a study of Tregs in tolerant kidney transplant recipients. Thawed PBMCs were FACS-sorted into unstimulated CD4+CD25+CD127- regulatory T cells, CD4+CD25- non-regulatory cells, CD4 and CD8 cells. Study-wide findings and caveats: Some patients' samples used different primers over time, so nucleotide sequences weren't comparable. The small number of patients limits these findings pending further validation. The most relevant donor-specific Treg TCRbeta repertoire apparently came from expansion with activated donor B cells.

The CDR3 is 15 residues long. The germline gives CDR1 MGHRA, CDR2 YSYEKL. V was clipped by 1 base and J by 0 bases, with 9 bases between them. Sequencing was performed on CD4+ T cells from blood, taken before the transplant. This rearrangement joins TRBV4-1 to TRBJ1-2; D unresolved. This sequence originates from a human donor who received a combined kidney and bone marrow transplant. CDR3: CASSQVNNPNYGYTF. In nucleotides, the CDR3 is TGCGCCAGCAGCCAAGTGAACAACCCTAACTATGGCTACACCTTC.